This entry lists 4 T cell receptor beta chains sequenced from one sample in a study of blood T cell repertoires in COVID-19. Profiling relied on immunoSEQ multiplex PCR, and the TCRdb table lists in-frame clones only, not all of them. The profile covers 200,000 to 250,000 clones, with 84% appearing a single time and less than 7% taken by the ten largest. Sequenced material: PBMCs or T cells enriched from blood (not recorded which). These receptors were collected from a middle-aged woman who had recovered from COVID-19.

The chain joins TRBV20-1 to TRBJ2-1; D perhaps matches TRBD2 (5 bases). Trimming pared 6 bases from V and 4 bases from J, leaving 7 bases between. The CDR3 contains 11 residues. The germline V gene has CDR1 DFQATT and CDR2 SNEGSKA (reference sequence). CDR3 DNA sequence: TGCAGTGCCCGGGATTACAATGAGCAGTTCTTC. This encodes CSARDYNEQFF.

This clone was observed a few times. This chain joins TRBV9 and TRBJ2-2; D call uncertain. The CDR3 has 14 residues. The V gene's germline CDR1 is SGDLS and CDR2 YYNGEE. V lost 0 bases, J lost 2 bases, and 5 bases lay in between. Here the CDR3 DNA reads TGTGCCAGCAGCGTAGCTTTAAACACCGGGGAGCTGTTTTTT. Protein: CASSVALNTGELFF.

The chain recombines TRBV30 with TRBJ1-4; possible D gene TRBD1, 6 bases. V lost 0 bases and J 3 bases, leaving 11 bases between the germline ends. In germline, CDR1 is GTSNPN, CDR2 SVGIG (reference sequence). The CDR3 is 15 amino acids. DNA for the CDR3: TGTGCCTGGAGTGTACCGACAGGCCCTAATGAAAAACTGTTTTTT. Translated: CAWSVPTGPNEKLFF.

This clone was counted once. This chain links TRBV28 with TRBJ1-5; unclear D gene. The V gene's germline CDR1 is MDHEN and CDR2 SYDVKM. V lost 10 bases and J 3 bases, leaving 13 bases between the germline ends. This CDR3 is 13 amino acids long. CDR3: CATTVVFNQPQHF. CDR3 sequence (DNA): TGTGCCACTACCGTAGTTTTCAATCAGCCCCAGCATTTT.